The TCR beta chain under discussion was sequenced for a study of shared clonotypes between healthy human individuals (TCRdb year 2020). About the full investigation: A few men and a couple of women, aged 18 to 49 years, made up the cohort. Between about 0.85 and 9.5 billion PBMCs per donor were obtained by leukapheresis. For each donor, CD4 naive and CD4 memory were each run on three plates, CD8 naive on two plates, and CD8 memory on one plate. Libraries were prepared and TCR repertoires were sequenced by different laboratories using diverse techniques, in order to increase sequencing depth and limit assay-specific biases. Blood TCR repertoires of roughly 5 healthy adults were deeply sequenced to estimate repertoire size and the extent of clonotype sharing between individuals. What the study reported, not specific to this receptor: Based on pairwise subsampling, the degree of clonotype sharing among donors was expected to be affected by sequencing depth. Only blood was sampled, and tissue TCR repertoires likely differ from those in blood. Estimated clonotype richness was generally larger for naive than for memory subsets. Across a handful of donors, around 5% of naive CD4, roughly 3.4% of naive CD8, about 2% of memory CD4, and approximately 0.42% of memory CD8 clonotypes were shared. Even with the large sequencing depth, rarefaction of the sorted-subset datasets indicated that sequencing was incomplete. The genetic and exposure-history diversity represented was limited by the small number of donors. Higher generation probabilities were observed for clonotypes shared by all four sorted-subset donors than for non-shared clonotypes.

Regarding this clone: It has no known antigen specificity. Base qualities are not at hand, and no much larger clone is one base apart.

TCR CDR3 regions were amplified from genomic DNA by multiplex PCR using the deep immunoSEQ assay. For each cell subset, the extracted genomic DNA was distributed evenly across all wells of several immunoSEQ 96-well plates, and each plate served as one replicate. For sorted subsets, approximately 210 ng genomic DNA, equal to approximately 30,000 T cell genomes, was loaded into each replicate PCR. Purified libraries were quantified with a Qubit 3.0 fluorometer, sized on a Bioanalyzer 2100, and re-quantified with the KAPA Library Quantification kit. A separate single-read 150-cycle Illumina NextSeq 550 flow cell was used to sequence each immunoSEQ 96-well plate. On the authors' methods: The immunoSEQ output contained only junctional sequences without quality scores, so filtering could not match that applied to full-length reads. Sequences were annotated with PyIR, a Python wrapper for IgBLAST v1.9, using IMGT germline references to assign V/J genes and CDR3. Any read was removed if the V/J assignment was weak (E-value above 1e-6), the CDR3 was missing, or the read contained stop codons, out-of-frame junctions, or ambiguous translated residues. V3J clonotypes were defined by identical inferred V gene, J gene, and CDR3 amino acid sequence. The percentage overlap between two repertoires was calculated by dividing the number of shared unique clonotypes by the size of the smaller repertoire. RTK rarefaction, the Chao1 estimator, and Recon v2.1 estimates of unobserved clonotypes were used to assess repertoire richness. For all TCRbeta clonotypes obtained by the gDNA method from a few donors, generation probabilities were computed with OLGA. The table was pulled from immuneACCESS by TCRdb, which kept in-frame rearrangements only. Such tables lose some clones; where checked, under half of the loss comes from unresolved V genes, and the rest has no known cause. V and J calls and clone size come straight from that table; D and trimming were deduced from the DNA. The sample table holds around 610,000 clones, of which around 96% were seen once. Of the sample, 0.11% is held by the ten largest clones.

The CDR3 has 13 amino acids, counting the end cysteine and phenylalanine. The entry retains the CDR3 DNA only, 39 bases that are in frame from base 1. Trimming removed 6 bases from V and 7 bases from J, leaving 15 bases between the germline ends. The germline V gene provides CDR1 MDHEN and CDR2 SYDVKM. CD8 naive samples consisted of CD45RO-negative cells that were positively selected for CCR7, yielding a CD45RA+CCR7+ population without TemRA cells. Donors were healthy HIV-negative adults with no recently reported acute infections or vaccinations. Only Caucasian adults living in Nashville, Tennessee, USA were represented among the donors. Blood was collected by leukapheresis, and PBMCs were isolated by Ficoll-Histopaque density gradient centrifugation and then cryopreserved in liquid nitrogen vapor phase. Purity and quantity of every magnetically sorted T cell population were checked by analytical flow cytometry. Each sorted fraction had its genomic DNA isolated and then quantified by UV absorbance on a Nanodrop 2000c.

Sample: naive CD8+ T cells sorted from blood. This specimen's cell subset or site label, interpreted: CD45RA+CCR7+. This chain joins TRBV28 to TRBJ1-1, with the D segment identity uncertain. This TCR was recovered from a woman aged 30 to 39 in good health. The CDR3: CASRIYGGDEAFF. The sequenced DNA is TGTGCCAGCAGAATTTACGGCGGGGATGAAGCTTTCTTT. With the portions outside the CDR3 filled from the reference TRBV28 and TRBJ1-1 genes, the complete variable region becomes DVKVTQSSRYLVKRTGEKVFLECVQDMDHENMFWYRQDPGLGLRLIYFSYDVKMKEKGDIPEGYSVSREKKERFSLILESASTNQTSMYLCASRIYGGDEAFFGQGTRLTVV.